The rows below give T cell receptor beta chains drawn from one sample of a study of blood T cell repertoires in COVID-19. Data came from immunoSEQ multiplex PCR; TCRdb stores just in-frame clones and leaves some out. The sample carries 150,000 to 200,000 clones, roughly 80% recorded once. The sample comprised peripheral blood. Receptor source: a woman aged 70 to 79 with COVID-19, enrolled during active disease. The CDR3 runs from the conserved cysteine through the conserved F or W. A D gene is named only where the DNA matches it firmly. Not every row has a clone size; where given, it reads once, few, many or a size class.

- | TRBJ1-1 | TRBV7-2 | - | CASSPGTLNTEAFF | TGTGCCAGCAGTCCTGGGACTTTGAACACTGAAGCTTTCTTT
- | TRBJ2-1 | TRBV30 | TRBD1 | CAWSAPDRVVGNEQFF | TGTGCCTGGAGTGCTCCAGACAGGGTAGTAGGCAATGAGCAGTTCTTC
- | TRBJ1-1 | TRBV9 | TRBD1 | CASSGTGGDTEAFF | TGTGCCAGCAGCGGGACAGGGGGTGACACTGAAGCTTTCTTT
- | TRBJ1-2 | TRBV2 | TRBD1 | CASRETTGPGGYTF | TGTGCCAGCAGAGAAACGACAGGGCCGGGGGGCTACACCTTC
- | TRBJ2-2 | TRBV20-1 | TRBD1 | CSASKGQKNTGELFF | TGCAGTGCTAGTAAGGGACAGAAAAACACCGGGGAGCTGTTTTTT
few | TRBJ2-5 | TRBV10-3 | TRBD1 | CAIRGATGDQETQYF | TGTGCCATCAGAGGGGCGACAGGGGATCAAGAGACCCAGTACTTC
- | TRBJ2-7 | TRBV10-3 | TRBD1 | CAISRTGGDEQYF | TGTGCCATCAGCCGGACAGGGGGGGACGAGCAGTACTTC
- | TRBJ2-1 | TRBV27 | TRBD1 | CASTTRGQDLGEQFF | TGTGCCAGCACAACCCGGGGACAGGATCTTGGTGAGCAGTTCTTC
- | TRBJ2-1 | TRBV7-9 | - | CASSVNSGGLEQFF | TGTGCCAGCAGCGTTAATTCGGGTGGACTTGAGCAGTTCTTC
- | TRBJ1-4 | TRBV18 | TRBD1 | CASSRSGTGGEKLFF | TGTGCCAGCTCACGCAGCGGGACAGGGGGTGAAAAACTGTTTTTT
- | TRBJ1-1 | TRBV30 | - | CAWSVSGVNTEAFF | TGTGCCTGGAGTGTTTCAGGGGTGAACACTGAAGCTTTCTTT
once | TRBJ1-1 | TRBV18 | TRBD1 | CASFHSLPGTDEAFF | TGTGCCAGCTTCCATAGTTTACCAGGGACAGACGAAGCTTTCTTT
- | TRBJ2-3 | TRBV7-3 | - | CASSLTANTQYF | TGTGCCAGCAGCTTAACGGCCAATACGCAGTATTTT
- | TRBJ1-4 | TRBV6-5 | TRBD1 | CASSTSTGVRLFF | TGTGCCAGCAGTACCTCCACAGGGGTTCGTCTGTTTTTT
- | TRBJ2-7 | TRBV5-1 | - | CASSPGGTTFDEQYF | TGCGCCAGCAGTCCCGGTGGGACAACCTTCGACGAGCAGTACTTC
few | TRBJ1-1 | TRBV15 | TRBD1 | CATSRDRGRTEAFF | TGTGCCACCAGCAGGGACAGGGGGAGAACTGAAGCTTTCTTT
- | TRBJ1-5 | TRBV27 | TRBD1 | CASSLDRVQPQHF | TGTGCCAGCAGTTTGGACAGGGTACAGCCCCAGCATTTT
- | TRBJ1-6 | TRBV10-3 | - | CAISESRDNSPLHF | TGTGCCATCAGTGAGTCGCGGGACAATTCACCCCTCCACTTT
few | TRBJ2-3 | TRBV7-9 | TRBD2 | CASSSGSAGGQADTQYF | TGTGCCAGCAGCTCAGGGTCCGCGGGAGGGCAGGCAGATACGCAGTATTTT
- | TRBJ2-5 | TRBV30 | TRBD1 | CAWSVSGGGETQYF | TGTGCCTGGAGTGTTTCAGGGGGCGGAGAGACCCAGTACTTC
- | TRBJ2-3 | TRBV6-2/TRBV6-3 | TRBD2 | CASSYAAGGRTQYF | TGTGCCAGCAGTTACGCGGCGGGAGGACGTACGCAGTATTTT
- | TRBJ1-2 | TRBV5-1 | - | CASSAGEGYTF | TGCGCCAGCAGCGCAGGCGAAGGCTACACCTTC
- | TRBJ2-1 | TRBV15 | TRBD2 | CATSRDLAGSLYNEQFF | TGTGCCACCAGCAGAGATCTAGCGGGATCCCTCTACAATGAGCAGTTCTTC
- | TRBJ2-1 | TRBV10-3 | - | CAIKGRDWNEQFF | TGTGCCATCAAGGGGCGGGACTGGAATGAGCAGTTCTTC
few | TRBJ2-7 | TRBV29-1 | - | CSVVSGGFEQYF | TGCAGCGTCGTTTCCGGGGGTTTCGAGCAGTACTTC
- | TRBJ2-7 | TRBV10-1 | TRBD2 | CASSESSSGSYEQYF | TGCGCCAGCAGTGAGTCGTCTAGCGGGTCCTACGAGCAGTACTTC
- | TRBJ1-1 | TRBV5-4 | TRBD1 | CASSSGGTGVYTEAFF | TGTGCCAGCAGCTCCGGGGGGACAGGGGTCTACACTGAAGCTTTCTTT
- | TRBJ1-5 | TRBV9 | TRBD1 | CASSVATGPNQPQHF | TGTGCCAGCAGCGTAGCGACAGGGCCCAATCAGCCCCAGCATTTT
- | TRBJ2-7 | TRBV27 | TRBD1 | CASSIGQAYEQYF | TGTGCCAGCAGTATCGGACAGGCCTACGAGCAGTACTTC
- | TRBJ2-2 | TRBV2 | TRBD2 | CASSEFSGVTGELFF | TGTGCCAGCAGTGAGTTTAGCGGGGTCACCGGGGAGCTGTTTTTT
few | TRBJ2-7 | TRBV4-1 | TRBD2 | CASSPGTSANYEQYF | TGCGCCAGCAGCCCCGGGACTAGCGCTAACTACGAGCAGTACTTC
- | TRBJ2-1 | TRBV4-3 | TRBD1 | CASSKEGQAYNEQFF | TGCGCCAGCAGCAAAGAAGGACAGGCCTACAATGAGCAGTTCTTC
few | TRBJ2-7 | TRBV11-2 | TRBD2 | CASSTSGANYEQYF | TGTGCCAGCAGCACTAGCGGGGCTAACTACGAGCAGTACTTC
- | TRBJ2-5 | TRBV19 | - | CASSIVSLKAKETQYF | TGTGCCAGTAGTATAGTATCATTGAAAGCGAAAGAGACCCAGTACTTC
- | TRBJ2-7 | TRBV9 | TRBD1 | CASTPRAGGEQYF | TGTGCCAGCACCCCACGGGCAGGGGGCGAGCAGTACTTC
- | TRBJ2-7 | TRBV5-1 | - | CASSPGQISYEQYF | TGCGCCAGCAGCCCCGGACAGATTTCCTACGAGCAGTACTTC
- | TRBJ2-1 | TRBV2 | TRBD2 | CASSLLAGVRNEQFF | TGTGCCAGCAGTCTGCTAGCGGGAGTTAGGAATGAGCAGTTCTTC
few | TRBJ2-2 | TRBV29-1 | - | CSVVMGRNTGELFF | TGCAGCGTTGTGATGGGCAGGAACACCGGGGAGCTGTTTTTT
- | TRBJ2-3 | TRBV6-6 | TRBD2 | CASTFPAGASTDTQYF | TGTGCCAGCACCTTCCCCGCGGGAGCTAGCACAGATACGCAGTATTTT
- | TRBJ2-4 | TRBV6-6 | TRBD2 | CASIGTSGLNIQYF | TGTGCCAGCATCGGGACTAGCGGCTTAAACATTCAGTACTTC
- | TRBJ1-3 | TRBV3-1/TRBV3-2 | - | CASSQDRILSGNTIYF | TGTGCCAGCAGCCAAGACAGGATCCTCTCTGGAAACACCATATATTTT
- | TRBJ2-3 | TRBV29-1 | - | CSVDGSTGTDTQYF | TGCAGCGTTGATGGGTCGACAGGCACAGATACGCAGTATTTT
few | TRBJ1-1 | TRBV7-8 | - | CASSLESFRVEAFF | TGTGCCAGCAGCTTAGAATCCTTTCGTGTTGAAGCTTTCTTT
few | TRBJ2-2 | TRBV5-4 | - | CASSLGAVNTGELFF | TGTGCCAGCAGCTTGGGAGCGGTTAACACCGGGGAGCTGTTTTTT
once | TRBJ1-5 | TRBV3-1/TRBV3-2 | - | CASSQEALGTYRVSNQPQHF | TGTGCCAGCAGCCAAGAAGCCCTCGGGACATATCGAGTCAGCAATCAGCCCCAGCATTTT
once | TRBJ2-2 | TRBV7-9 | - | CASGRGTGELFF | TGTGCCAGCGGTCGAGGAACCGGGGAGCTGTTTTTT
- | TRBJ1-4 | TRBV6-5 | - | CASKGNEKLFF | TGTGCCAGCAAGGGGAATGAAAAACTGTTTTTT
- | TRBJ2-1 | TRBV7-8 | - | CASSLARLNTGYNEQFF | TGTGCCAGCAGCTTAGCGAGGTTGAATACGGGTTACAATGAGCAGTTCTTC
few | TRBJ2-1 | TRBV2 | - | CASRAQNEQFF | TGTGCCAGCAGGGCACAGAATGAGCAGTTCTTC
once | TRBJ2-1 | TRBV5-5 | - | CASSPSGSYYNEQFF | TGTGCCAGCAGCCCCTCCGGGAGTTATTACAATGAGCAGTTCTTC
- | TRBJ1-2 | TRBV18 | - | CASSSLAGKGANYGYTF | TGTGCCAGCTCATCCCTGGCAGGGAAGGGGGCTAACTATGGCTACACCTTC
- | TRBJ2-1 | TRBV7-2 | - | CASSLLGDEQFF | TGTGCCAGCAGCCTCCTAGGGGATGAGCAGTTCTTC
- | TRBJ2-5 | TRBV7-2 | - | CASGGQETQYF | TGTGCCAGCGGGGGGCAAGAGACCCAGTACTTC
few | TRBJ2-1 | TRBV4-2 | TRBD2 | CASSQEGLAVSYNEQFF | TGTGCCAGCAGCCAAGAGGGACTAGCGGTTTCCTACAATGAGCAGTTCTTC
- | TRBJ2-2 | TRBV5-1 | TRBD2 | CASSPWSGGNTGELFF | TGCGCCAGCAGCCCCTGGTCGGGGGGGAACACCGGGGAGCTGTTTTTT
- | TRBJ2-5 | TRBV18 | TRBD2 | CASSPGTSGTQETQYF | TGTGCCAGCTCACCGGGGACTAGCGGGACCCAAGAGACCCAGTACTTC
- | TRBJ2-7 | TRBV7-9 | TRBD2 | CASSLGGTSGEQYF | TGTGCCAGCAGCTTAGGGGGGACTAGCGGGGAGCAGTACTTC
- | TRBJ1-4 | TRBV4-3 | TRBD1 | CASSQGGGLGFEKLFF | TGCGCCAGCAGCCAAGGAGGGGGCTTAGGGTTTGAAAAACTGTTTTTT
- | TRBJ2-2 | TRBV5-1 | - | CASSLAAGSGTGELFF | TGCGCCAGCAGCTTGGCCGCCGGGAGTGGGACCGGGGAGCTGTTTTTT
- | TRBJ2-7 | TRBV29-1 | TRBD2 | CSATSVQINEQYF | TGCAGCGCCACTAGCGTCCAGATAAACGAGCAGTACTTC